Listed below are T cell receptor beta chains from one sample, sequenced in a study of blood T cell repertoires in COVID-19. Measured with immunoSEQ multiplex PCR; TCRdb has only the in-frame clones, and not every one. Of 140,000 or so clones in the sample, roughly 79% were seen once. The sample was peripheral blood. The receptors stem from a man aged 45-65 years with active or convalescent COVID-19. Each CDR3 is given with its conserved first and last residue. D genes are given only for firm matches. Clone size, where shown, is once, few, many, or a class for clones that have expanded.

abundance	j_gene	d_gene	v_gene	CDR3aa	CDR3nt
once	TRBJ2-5	TRBD2	TRBV6-5	CASSYSSGRTQETQYF	TGTGCCAGCAGTTACTCGAGCGGGAGGACCCAAGAGACCCAGTACTTC
-	TRBJ2-7	-	TRBV5-1	CASSLAGYMPNEQYF	TGCGCCAGCAGCTTGGCGGGGTATATGCCTAACGAGCAGTACTTC
-	TRBJ2-5	-	TRBV27	CASSLRDSQETQYF	TGTGCCAGCAGTTTACGGGACTCTCAAGAGACCCAGTACTTC
once	TRBJ2-3	-	TRBV18	CASSPLSRPVTDTQYF	TGTGCCAGCTCACCACTCAGCAGGCCAGTCACAGATACGCAGTATTTT
-	TRBJ2-7	TRBD1	TRBV28	CASSPSTGASYEQYF	TGTGCCAGCAGTCCCTCCACAGGGGCCTCCTACGAGCAGTACTTC
-	TRBJ2-7	TRBD2	TRBV3-1/TRBV3-2	CASSQPGLASYEQYF	TGTGCCAGCAGCCAACCCGGACTAGCGTCCTACGAGCAGTACTTC
-	TRBJ1-4	-	TRBV19	CASRTAATNEKLFF	TGTGCCAGTAGGACAGCTGCAACTAATGAAAAACTGTTTTTT
-	TRBJ2-5	-	TRBV5-1	CASSLRGMETQYF	TGCGCCAGCAGCTTGAGGGGTATGGAGACCCAGTACTTC
-	TRBJ2-1	TRBD2	TRBV28	CASSRLAGGGNEQFF	TGTGCCAGCAGTCGACTAGCGGGAGGGGGGAATGAGCAGTTCTTC
-	TRBJ1-1	-	TRBV9	CASSVNGQPNTEAFF	TGTGCCAGCAGCGTGAATGGACAGCCGAACACTGAAGCTTTCTTT
-	TRBJ2-5	-	TRBV19	CASRTTTRGTQYF	TGTGCCAGTAGGACTACCACCCGGGGGACCCAGTACTTC
-	TRBJ1-4	-	TRBV28	CASTRLGGRATNEKLFF	TGTGCCAGCACCCGACTCGGGGGGCGGGCAACTAATGAAAAACTGTTTTTT
-	TRBJ1-2	TRBD1	TRBV12-3/TRBV12-4	CASSPGQYGYTF	TGTGCCAGCAGTCCGGGACAGTATGGCTACACCTTC
-	TRBJ1-2	TRBD1	TRBV2	CASSTGGSRGGYTF	TGTGCCAGCAGTACAGGGGGCTCTCGAGGTGGCTACACCTTC
-	TRBJ2-7	-	TRBV28	CASSLTRVHISYEQYF	TGTGCCAGCAGTTTGACCCGGGTCCACATCTCCTACGAGCAGTACTTC
few	TRBJ2-7	TRBD1	TRBV7-9	CASSLALGTGRYEQYF	TGTGCCAGCAGCTTAGCTCTGGGGACAGGGCGCTACGAGCAGTACTTC
-	TRBJ2-3	-	TRBV6-6	CASTLGTYLFTDTQYF	TGTGCCAGCACCTTGGGGACTTACCTTTTCACAGATACGCAGTATTTT
-	TRBJ2-1	TRBD2	TRBV6-1	CASSELAGEWNEQFF	TGTGCCAGCAGTGAGCTAGCGGGAGAATGGAATGAGCAGTTCTTC
-	TRBJ1-4	-	TRBV20-1	CSASPPIGATNEKLFF	TGCAGTGCTAGTCCCCCAATAGGGGCAACTAATGAAAAACTGTTTTTT
many	TRBJ2-1	TRBD1	TRBV28	CASSFPGQGRNEQFF	TGTGCCAGCAGTTTTCCGGGACAGGGGAGGAATGAGCAGTTCTTC
-	TRBJ2-7	-	TRBV28	CASTSYRDSSYEQYF	TGTGCCAGCACCTCTTACAGGGATAGCTCCTACGAGCAGTACTTC
-	TRBJ1-2	TRBD1	TRBV28	CASSRPAQGLSYGYTF	TGTGCCAGCAGCCGCCCCGCACAGGGGCTCAGCTATGGCTACACCTTC
-	TRBJ2-5	-	TRBV6-5	CASGRGNQETQYF	TGTGCCAGCGGCAGGGGAAACCAAGAGACCCAGTACTTC
once	TRBJ2-7	-	TRBV27	CASSFSAGGAGPVYEQYF	TGTGCCAGCAGTTTCTCGGCTGGGGGGGCGGGACCCGTCTACGAGCAGTACTTC
-	TRBJ2-2	TRBD1	TRBV19	CASSIVPTGGSGELFF	TGTGCCAGTAGTATAGTACCGACAGGGGGTTCCGGGGAGCTGTTTTTT
-	TRBJ1-4	TRBD1	TRBV5-1	CASSSTGAEEKLFF	TGCGCCAGCAGCTCGACAGGGGCGGAGGAAAAACTGTTTTTT
-	TRBJ2-7	-	TRBV9	CASSARLAYEQYF	TGTGCCAGCAGCGCCAGGTTGGCCTACGAGCAGTACTTC
-	TRBJ2-7	TRBD1	TRBV28	CASSLSGTGEQYF	TGTGCCAGCAGTTTGAGTGGGACAGGCGAGCAGTACTTC
-	TRBJ1-2	TRBD1	TRBV28	CASRYGTGIYGYTF	TGTGCCAGCAGATATGGGACAGGGATCTATGGCTACACCTTC
-	TRBJ2-7	-	TRBV5-1	CASSLEGGVSYEQYF	TGCGCCAGCAGCTTGGAAGGGGGGGTCTCCTACGAGCAGTACTTC
few	TRBJ1-4	-	TRBV25-1	CASSESILTNEKLFF	TGTGCCAGCAGTGAATCTATCCTGACTAATGAAAAACTGTTTTTT
-	TRBJ2-1	TRBD2	TRBV29-1	CSVAGSGRPGNEQFF	TGCAGCGTTGCGGGTAGCGGGAGACCTGGCAATGAGCAGTTCTTC
-	TRBJ2-2	TRBD2	TRBV7-3	CASSLGLAGVTGELFF	TGTGCCAGCAGCTTAGGACTAGCGGGAGTCACCGGGGAGCTGTTTTTT
few	TRBJ1-3	-	TRBV27	CASSLSGSSGNTIYF	TGTGCCAGCAGTTTATCCGGGTCCTCTGGAAACACCATATATTTT
-	TRBJ2-7	-	TRBV3-1/TRBV3-2	CASSHRGYEQYF	TGTGCCAGCAGCCACCGGGGCTACGAGCAGTACTTC
-	TRBJ2-2	-	TRBV5-4	CASSPPTGGLTGELFF	TGTGCCAGCAGCCCTCCGACAGGCGGCCTCACTGGGGAGCTGTTTTTT
-	TRBJ2-1	TRBD2	TRBV11-1	CASSFKRTRTNEQFF	TGTGCCAGCAGCTTTAAGAGGACTAGAACCAATGAGCAGTTCTTC
-	TRBJ2-7	TRBD2	TRBV10-3	CAIRLAGGPTEQYF	TGTGCCATCAGGTTAGCGGGAGGGCCGACCGAGCAGTACTTC
-	TRBJ1-1	TRBD1	TRBV7-9	CASSLMGQGNTEAFF	TGTGCCAGCAGCTTAATGGGACAGGGGAACACTGAAGCTTTCTTT